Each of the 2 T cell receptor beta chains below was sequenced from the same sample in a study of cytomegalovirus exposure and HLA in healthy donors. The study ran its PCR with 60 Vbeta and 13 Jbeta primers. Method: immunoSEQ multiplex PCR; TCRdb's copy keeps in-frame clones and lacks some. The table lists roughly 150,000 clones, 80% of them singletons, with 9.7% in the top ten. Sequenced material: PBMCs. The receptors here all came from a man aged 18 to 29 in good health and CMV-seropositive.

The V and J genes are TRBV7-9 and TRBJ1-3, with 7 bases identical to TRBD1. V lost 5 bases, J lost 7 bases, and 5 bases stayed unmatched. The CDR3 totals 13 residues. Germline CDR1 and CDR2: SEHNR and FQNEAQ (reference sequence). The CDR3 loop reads CASSPDRDNTIYF. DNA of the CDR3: TGTGCCAGCAGCCCCGACAGGGACAACACCATATATTTT.

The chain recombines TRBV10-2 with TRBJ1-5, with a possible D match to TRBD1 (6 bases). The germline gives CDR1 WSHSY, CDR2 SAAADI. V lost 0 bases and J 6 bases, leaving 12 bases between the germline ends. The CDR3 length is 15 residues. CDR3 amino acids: CASSESGRGGQPQHF. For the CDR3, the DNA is TGCGCCAGCAGTGAGTCCGGGCGAGGGGGTCAGCCCCAGCATTTT.